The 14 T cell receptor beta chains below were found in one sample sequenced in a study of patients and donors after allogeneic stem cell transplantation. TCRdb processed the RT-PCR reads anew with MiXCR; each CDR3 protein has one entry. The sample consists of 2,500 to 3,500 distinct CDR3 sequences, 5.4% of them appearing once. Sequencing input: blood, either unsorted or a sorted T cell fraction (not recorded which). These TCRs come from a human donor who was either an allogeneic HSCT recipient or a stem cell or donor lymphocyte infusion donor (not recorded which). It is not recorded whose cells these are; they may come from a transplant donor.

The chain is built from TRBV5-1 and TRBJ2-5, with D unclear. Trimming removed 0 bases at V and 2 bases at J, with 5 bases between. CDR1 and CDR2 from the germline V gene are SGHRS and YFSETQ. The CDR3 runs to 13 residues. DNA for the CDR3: TGCGCCAGCAGCTTGGGGTCTCAAGAGACCCAGTACTTC. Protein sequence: CASSLGSQETQYF.

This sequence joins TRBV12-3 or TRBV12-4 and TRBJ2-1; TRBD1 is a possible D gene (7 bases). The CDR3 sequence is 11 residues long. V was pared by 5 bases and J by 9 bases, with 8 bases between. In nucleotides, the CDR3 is TGTGCCAGCAGTCAGGGGGGTGAGCAGTTCTTC. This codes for CASSQGGEQFF.

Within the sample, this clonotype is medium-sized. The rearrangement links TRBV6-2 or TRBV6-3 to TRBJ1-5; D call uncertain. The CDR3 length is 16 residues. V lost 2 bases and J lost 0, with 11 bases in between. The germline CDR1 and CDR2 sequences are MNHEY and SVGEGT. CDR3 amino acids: CASSYGLWYSNQPQHF. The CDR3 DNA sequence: TGTGCCAGCAGTTACGGACTCTGGTATAGCAATCAGCCCCAGCATTTT.

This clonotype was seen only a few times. The CDR3 loop is CASSLLGQGRGEQFF. The CDR3 bases are TGTGCCAGCAGCTTGTTGGGGCAGGGGCGAGGTGAGCAGTTCTTC. This chain connects TRBV5-8 to TRBJ2-1; possible D gene TRBD1, 6 bases. Germline V gene lookup returns CDR1 SGHTS and CDR2 YDEGEE. This CDR3 comprises 15 residues. V lost 1 base and J lost 9, with 17 bases in between.

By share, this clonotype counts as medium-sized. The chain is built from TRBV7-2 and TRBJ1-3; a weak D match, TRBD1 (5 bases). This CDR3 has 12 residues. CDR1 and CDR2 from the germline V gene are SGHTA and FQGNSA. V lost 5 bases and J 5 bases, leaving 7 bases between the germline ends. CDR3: CASSRQRNTIYF. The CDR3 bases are TGTGCCAGCAGCCGACAGAGAAACACCATATATTTT.

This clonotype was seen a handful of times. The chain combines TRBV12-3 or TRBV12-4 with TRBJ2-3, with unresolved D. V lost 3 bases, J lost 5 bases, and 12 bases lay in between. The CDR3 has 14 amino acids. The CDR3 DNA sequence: TGTGCCAGCAGTTTCGGTCAGCTCGGAGATACGCAGTATTTT. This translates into CASSFGQLGDTQYF.

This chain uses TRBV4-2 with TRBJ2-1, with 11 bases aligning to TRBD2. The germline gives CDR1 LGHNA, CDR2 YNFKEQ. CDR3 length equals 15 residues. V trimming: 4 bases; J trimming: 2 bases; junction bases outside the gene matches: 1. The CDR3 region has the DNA TGTGCCAGCAGCCCGACTAGCGGGACCTACAATGAGCAGTTCTTC. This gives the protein CASSPTSGTYNEQFF.

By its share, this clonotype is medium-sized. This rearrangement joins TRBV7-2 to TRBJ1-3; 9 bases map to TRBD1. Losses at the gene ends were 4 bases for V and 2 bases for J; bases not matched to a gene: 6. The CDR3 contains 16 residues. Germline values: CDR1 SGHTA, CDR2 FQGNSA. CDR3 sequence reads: CASSSLQGAPGNTIYF. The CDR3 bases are TGTGCCAGCAGCTCCCTACAGGGGGCTCCTGGAAACACCATATATTTT.

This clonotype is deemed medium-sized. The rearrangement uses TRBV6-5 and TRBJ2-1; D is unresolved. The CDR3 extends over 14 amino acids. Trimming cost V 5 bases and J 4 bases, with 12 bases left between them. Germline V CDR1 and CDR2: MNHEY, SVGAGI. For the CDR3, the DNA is TGTGCCAGCAGTCTGGAAAGGCGGTACAATGAGCAGTTCTTC. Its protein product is CASSLERRYNEQFF.

CDR3 bases: TGTGCCAGCTCACCGGAGGGGTACGAGCAGTACTTC. Translated: CASSPEGYEQYF. The chain employs TRBV18 and TRBJ2-7; possibly TRBD2 for D (6 bases). The germline CDR1 and CDR2 sequences are KGHSH and LQKENI. With 3 bases removed from V and 4 bases from J, the gap between germline ends came to 7 bases. The CDR3 runs to 12 residues.

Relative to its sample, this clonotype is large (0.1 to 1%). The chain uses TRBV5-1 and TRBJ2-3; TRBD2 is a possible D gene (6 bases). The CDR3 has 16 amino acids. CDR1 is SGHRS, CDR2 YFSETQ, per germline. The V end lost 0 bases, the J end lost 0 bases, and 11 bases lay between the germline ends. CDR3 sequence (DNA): TGCGCCAGCAGCTTGGGTGGTAGCGGTAGCACAGATACGCAGTATTTT. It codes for CASSLGGSGSTDTQYF.

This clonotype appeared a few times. The CDR3 DNA sequence: TGTGCCATCAGTGACCTCTATGGCTACACCTTC. Protein sequence: CAISDLYGYTF. The chain employs TRBV10-3 and TRBJ1-2, with no clear D. CDR1 is ENHRY and CDR2 is SYGVKD in the germline V gene. Trimming took 3 bases from V and 4 from J, leaving 3 bases between them. The CDR3 extends over 11 amino acids.

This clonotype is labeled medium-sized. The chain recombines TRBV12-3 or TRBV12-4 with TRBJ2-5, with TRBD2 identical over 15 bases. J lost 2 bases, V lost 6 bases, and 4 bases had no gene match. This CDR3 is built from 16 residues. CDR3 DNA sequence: TGTGCCAGCAGCCAGGGACTAGCGGGAGGACAAGAGACCCAGTACTTC. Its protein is CASSQGLAGGQETQYF.

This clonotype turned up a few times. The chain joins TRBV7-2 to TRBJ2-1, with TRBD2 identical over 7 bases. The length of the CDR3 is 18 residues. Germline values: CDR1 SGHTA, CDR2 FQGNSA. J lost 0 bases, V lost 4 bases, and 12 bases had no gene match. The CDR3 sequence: CASSYKPSGPSSYNEQFF. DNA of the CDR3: TGTGCCAGCAGCTATAAACCTAGCGGACCTAGCTCCTACAATGAGCAGTTCTTC.